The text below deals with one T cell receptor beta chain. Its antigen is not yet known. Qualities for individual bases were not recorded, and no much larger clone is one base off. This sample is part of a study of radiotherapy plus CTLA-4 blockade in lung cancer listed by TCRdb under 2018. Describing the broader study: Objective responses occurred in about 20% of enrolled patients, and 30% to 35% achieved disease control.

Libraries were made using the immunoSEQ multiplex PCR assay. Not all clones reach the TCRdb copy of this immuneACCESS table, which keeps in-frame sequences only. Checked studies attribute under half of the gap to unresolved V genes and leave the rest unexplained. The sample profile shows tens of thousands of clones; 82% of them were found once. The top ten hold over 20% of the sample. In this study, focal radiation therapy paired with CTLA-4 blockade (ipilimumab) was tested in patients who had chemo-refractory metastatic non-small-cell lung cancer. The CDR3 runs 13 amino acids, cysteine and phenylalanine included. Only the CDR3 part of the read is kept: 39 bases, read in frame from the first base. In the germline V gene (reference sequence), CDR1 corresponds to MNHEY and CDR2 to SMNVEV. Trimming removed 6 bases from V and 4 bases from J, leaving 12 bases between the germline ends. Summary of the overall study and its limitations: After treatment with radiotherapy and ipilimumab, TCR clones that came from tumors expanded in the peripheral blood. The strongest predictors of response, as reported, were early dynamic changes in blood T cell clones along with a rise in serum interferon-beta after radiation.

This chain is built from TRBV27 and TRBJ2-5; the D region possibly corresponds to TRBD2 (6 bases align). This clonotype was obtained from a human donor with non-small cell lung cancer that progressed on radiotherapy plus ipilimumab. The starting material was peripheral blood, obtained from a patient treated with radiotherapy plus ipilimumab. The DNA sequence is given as TGTGCCAGCAGGGGGGACTCGGCAGAGACCCAGTACTTC. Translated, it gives CASRGDSAETQYF.